This TCR beta chain was recovered during a study of T cell repertoires in cytomegalovirus infection (dated by TCRdb to the late 2010s). Some background on the complete study: Donor HLA type was relevant to the analysis, because carriage of CMV infection together with the matching HLA type was indicated by public TCR beta signatures.

Paper-wide results and their limitations: In both this cohort and an independent cohort of 352 donors, the cumulative frequency of public TCR beta family members distinguished carriers of CMV infection plus the relevant HLA type. In the ex vivo response, HLA-C-restricted CMV-specific TCR beta clonotypes were dominant, and in two of eight donors the single most frequent clonotype came from this HLA-C-restricted group.

The sequencing machine was an Illumina HiSeq 1500. TCRdb reworked the public reads: Q25 trimming with fastp, MiXCR clone assembly, productive beta chains retained. CDR3 protein duplicates are merged, each entry listing the most common genes and DNA. Recorded for this sample are 200,000 to 300,000 distinct CDR3 sequences; around 13% of them occurred a single time. 7% to 9.5% of the sample is in the top ten clones. The sample holds many counts of this clonotype. The target of this receptor is not known. Base qualities are not recorded, but no much larger clone differs from it by a single base. Sequenced: PBMCs. This TCR was recovered from a human donor in good health (CMV status not recorded). Some clones in this sample may be carry-over from other donors' samples.

The DNA is as follows: TGTGCCAGCAGCAAACAGGGCCTAGGTGGCTACACCTTC. Translated, this is CASSKQGLGGYTF. The chain uses TRBV28 and TRBJ1-2; the D gene is perhaps TRBD1, on 6 matching bases. The germline V gene yields MDHEN for CDR1 and SYDVKM for CDR2. The CDR3 holds 13 amino acids from the cysteine to the phenylalanine. Kept here is only the CDR3 DNA, which spans 39 bases and is read in frame from base 1. Between the V and J ends, shortened by 6 bases and 7 bases respectively, the junction contains 15 bases.